A single sample is the source of the 14 T cell receptor beta chains below, sequenced in a study of blood T cells in healthy people across ages. A second PCR, run for about 7 to 11 cycles, used a sample-barcoded 5' primer plus a J-beta primer mix. TCRdb called the 5' RACE reads again in MiXCR, with one record for every CDR3 protein. The table lists 550,000 to 700,000 distinct CDR3 sequences, 27% of them singletons. Sample: blood. Every receptor here comes from a woman between 65 and 79 years old in good health.

With respect to this clonotype: One base away lies a much larger clone, so this may be a sequencing read error. The chain carries TRBV6-6 and TRBJ2-3, with D perhaps TRBD2 (5 bases). V shed 6 bases and J shed 1 base, with 8 bases lying between them. This CDR3 contains 13 residues. Germline values: CDR1 MNHNY, CDR2 SVGAGI (reference sequence). As DNA, the CDR3 is TGTGCCAGCAGCGGACTCCGCACAGATACGCAGTATTTT. It encodes CASSGLRTDTQYF.

A remark on this clonotype: Sequence at one end of the junction differs from germline and may be a read error. This sequence joins TRBV12-5 and TRBJ1-2; D may be TRBD1 (6 bases). Germline CDR1 and CDR2: LGHNT and FRNRAP. The CDR3 runs 12 residues. Here the CDR3 reads CASGLPQGSTLF. Written as DNA, the CDR3 is TGTGCTAGTGGTTTGCCACAGGGTTCCACACTCTTC.

A note on this clonotype: Given a much more abundant clone one base away, this may be a read error. The genes are TRBV14 and TRBJ1-1, with D hard to call. The CDR3 sequence is 13 residues long. The germline gives CDR1 SGHDN, CDR2 FVKESK. Trimming removed 3 bases at V and 3 bases at J, with 8 bases between. The DNA of the CDR3 is TGTGCCAGCAGCCAGGGTATGTACACTGAAGCTTTCTTT. Its translation: CASSQGMYTEAFF.

Here the CDR3 reads CASSLGEKGTNTGELFF. CDR3 in DNA: TGTGCCAGCAGCCTAGGAGAAAAGGGGACGAACACCGGGGAGCTGTTTTTT. The chain recombines TRBV5-4 with TRBJ2-2, with D possibly matching TRBD1 (5 bases). The CDR3 consists of 17 residues. Trimming took off 4 bases at V and 0 bases at J, with 16 bases between the two ends. From germline, CDR1 is SGHNT and CDR2 YYREEE (reference sequence).

Points on this clonotype: An end of the junction differs from the germline gene, which may be a read error. The J gene is TRBJ2-3, the V gene TRBV6-1; D is ambiguous. Germline V lookup: CDR1 MNHNS, CDR2 SASEGT. The CDR3 covers 16 residues. The CDR3 nucleotides read TGTGCCAGCAGACCGACCCCGGGTACCCTCGCAGATACGCAGTGTTTT. This codes for CASRPTPGTLADTQCF.

The CDR3 DNA sequence: TGCAGTGCTAGATTGCAGGGGGCCCCTCTCTCTGGAAACACCATATATTTT. Its protein product is CSARLQGAPLSGNTIYF. The V gene is TRBV20-1, the J gene TRBJ1-3; 8 positions agree with TRBD1. CDR1 and CDR2 from the germline V gene are DFQATT and SNEGSKA (reference sequence). CDR3 length: 17 amino acids. The V segment lost 2 bases and the J segment 0 bases; nucleotides outside the gene matches: 9.

The V call is TRBV20-1, the J call TRBJ2-5; D remains unclear. This CDR3 comprises 15 residues. The germline V gene has CDR1 DFQATT and CDR2 SNEGSKA (reference sequence). Trimming pared 3 bases from V and 11 bases from J, leaving 25 bases between. CDR3 bases: TGCAGTGCTAGTGGCCCAACTATCAGTGGAAGGAAGCAGTACTTC. Translated, it gives CSASGPTISGRKQYF.

V and J are TRBV5-5 and TRBJ2-1; D is unclear. Trimming removed 1 base from V and 8 bases from J, with 13 bases in between. This CDR3 region has 14 residues. CDR1 is SGHKS and CDR2 is YYEKEE in the germline V gene (reference sequence). CDR3: CASSLSRGRDEQFF. The DNA of the CDR3 is TGTGCCAGCAGCTTGTCCCGAGGAAGGGATGAGCAGTTCTTC.

This clonotype was picked up a small number of times. The chain links TRBV6-6 to TRBJ2-5, with D perhaps matching TRBD1 or TRBD2 (5 bases each). Per the germline V gene, CDR1 is MNHNY and CDR2 is SVGAGI (reference sequence). This CDR3 is built from 15 residues. Trimming cost V 6 bases and J 5 bases, with 19 bases left between them. The CDR3 DNA is TGTGCCAGCAGGGTTCTCACGGGGCCGGGGGAGACCCAGTACTTC. As protein: CASRVLTGPGETQYF.

This sequence joins TRBV27 and TRBJ2-1; 11 bases align to TRBD2. This CDR3 is built from 14 residues. The germline CDR1 and CDR2 sequences are MNHEY and SMNVEV (reference sequence). V was clipped by 7 bases and J by 12 bases; unmatched bases: 11. Here the CDR3 DNA reads TGTGCCAGCATGGGGGGTAGCGGGGGGGCCTTGCAGTTCTTC. As protein: CASMGGSGGALQFF.

This clonotype was detected only a few times. V usage is TRBV7-8 and J usage is TRBJ2-5; 7 nucleotides match TRBD2. The J call may be mistaken, given a closer DNA end match to TRBJ2-1. Looked up from germline, CDR1 is SGHVS and CDR2 is FQNEAQ. The CDR3 sequence is 14 residues long. CDR3 residues: CASTSGGGYNEQFF. As DNA, the CDR3 is TGTGCCAGCACCTCTGGCGGGGGCTACAATGAGCAGTTCTTC.

This chain connects TRBV5-1 to TRBJ2-1; TRBD2 agrees at 8 bases. The CDR3 length is 14 residues. V trimming: 6 bases; J trimming: 3 bases; junction bases outside the gene matches: 5. In germline, CDR1 is SGHRS, CDR2 YFSETQ. This CDR3 reads CASKETSDYNEQFF. The CDR3 nucleotides read TGCGCCAGCAAAGAGACTAGCGACTACAATGAGCAGTTCTTC.

This clonotype was observed a single time. The V call is TRBV7-2, the J call TRBJ2-5; 10 nucleotides match TRBD2. In germline, CDR1 is SGHTA, CDR2 FQGNSA. This CDR3 has 17 amino acids. The V gene end was trimmed by 5 bases and the J gene end by 2 bases; junction bases not matched to a gene: 11. The chain's CDR3 is CASSRGLASGGQETQYF. The CDR3 DNA follows: TGTGCCAGCAGCCGTGGTCTGGCTAGCGGGGGTCAAGAGACCCAGTACTTC.

The sample holds many counts of this clonotype. CDR3 nucleotides: TGTGCCAGCAGTGCGCTAGCGGGGGCATACAATGAGCAGTTCTTC. Its protein product is CASSALAGAYNEQFF. This rearrangement joins TRBV2 to TRBJ2-1; 10 nucleotides agree with TRBD2. CDR3 length: 15 residues. Germline CDR1 reads SNHLY; CDR2 reads FYNNEI. Trimming at V came to 4 bases and at J to 4 bases, leaving 4 bases not matched to a gene. Together with reference TRBV2 and TRBJ2-1, the CDR3 gives the full variable domain: EPEVTQTPSHQVTQMGQEVILRCVPISNHLYFYWYRQILGQKVEFLVSFYNNEISEKSEIFDDQFSVERPDGSNFTLKIRSTKLEDSAMYFCASSALAGAYNEQFFGPGTRLTVL.